One and the same sample provided the 20 T cell receptor beta chains below, sequenced in a study of early T cells in non-severe SARS-CoV-2 infection. TCRdb re-derived calls from the 5' RACE reads in MiXCR, one entry per CDR3 protein. The sample carries around 62,000 distinct CDR3 sequences, around 12% recorded once. Input material: whole blood. The receptor source for this set is an adult who was a healthcare worker with PCR-confirmed SARS-CoV-2 infection or an uninfected control (not recorded which).

This chain joins TRBV24-1 and TRBJ2-1; D not certain. Trimming took off 3 bases at V and 3 bases at J, with 11 bases between the two ends. There are 15 residues in the CDR3. The germline V gene has CDR1 KGHDR and CDR2 SFDVKD. Here the CDR3 reads CATSDTRTIYNEQFF. CDR3 nucleotides: TGTGCCACCAGTGATACCCGGACCATCTACAATGAGCAGTTCTTC.

This clonotype was seen repeatedly, ten times or more. The V gene is TRBV29-1, the J gene TRBJ2-7, with a possible D match to TRBD1 (5 bases). From germline, CDR1 is SQVTM and CDR2 ANQGSEA. The V end was cut by 3 bases, the J end by 7 bases, with 10 bases between. The CDR3 contains 11 residues. CDR3 in DNA: TGCAGCGTTGACAAAGGGGTGGAGCAGTACTTC. Residues: CSVDKGVEQYF.

Many counts were recorded for this clonotype. The V gene is TRBV7-2, the J gene TRBJ2-3; D not certain. The CDR3 has 15 residues. The V gene's germline CDR1 is SGHTA and CDR2 FQGNSA. V was clipped by 1 base and J by 0 bases, with 8 bases between them. CDR3 sequence reads: CASSLGGLSTDTQYF. CDR3 in DNA: TGTGCCAGCAGCTTAGGAGGCCTTAGCACAGATACGCAGTATTTT.

This clonotype was counted many times. The J gene is TRBJ1-5, the V gene TRBV5-6, with unresolved D. Germline V gene data show CDR1 as SGHDT and CDR2 as YYEEEE. CDR3 size: 14 residues. V dropped 0 bases and J dropped 5 bases, with 9 bases sitting between them. Written as DNA, the CDR3 is TGTGCCAGCAGCTTGGACAGCCTCTATCAGCCCCAGCATTTT. This sequence encodes CASSLDSLYQPQHF.

The chain is built from TRBV7-9 and TRBJ2-7, with D unclear. The germline V gene encodes CDR1 SEHNR and CDR2 FQNEAQ (reference sequence). Between the trimmed V and J ends, which lost 4 bases and 0 bases, there was a span of 10 bases. This CDR3 contains 14 residues. CDR3 region: CASSSVWGSYEQYF. The DNA of the CDR3 is TGTGCCAGCAGCTCCGTCTGGGGCTCCTACGAGCAGTACTTC. The whole variable domain, remainder taken from reference TRBV7-9 and TRBJ2-7, is DTGVSQNPRHKITKRGQNVTFRCDPISEHNRLYWYRQTLGQGPEFLTYFQNEAQLEKSRLLSDRFSAERPKGSFSTLEIQRTEQGDSAMYLCASSSVWGSYEQYFGPGTRLTVT.

Ten or more counts support this clonotype. V gene TRBV20-1 combines with J gene TRBJ1-1; D gene unclear. V was shortened by 0 bases and J by 0 bases, with 14 bases between the two germline ends. Germline assignment: CDR1 DFQATT and CDR2 SNEGSKA (reference sequence). The CDR3 contains 16 residues. The CDR3 spells CSARDRRISMNTEAFF. The CDR3 region has the DNA TGCAGTGCTAGAGACAGGCGTATTTCAATGAACACTGAAGCTTTCTTT.

This clonotype was recorded at least ten times. The gene calls are TRBV6-1 and TRBJ2-7; the D gene is possibly TRBD1 (6 bases). Germline V gene data show CDR1 as MNHNS and CDR2 as SASEGT. Deletions cut 8 bases from V and 4 bases from J, with 12 bases between. The CDR3 has 12 residues. CDR3 region: CASLGQTYEQYF. The CDR3 DNA sequence: TGTGCCAGCTTGGGACAAACTTACGAGCAGTACTTC.

In this sample, this clonotype turned up many times. The chain links TRBV29-1 to TRBJ1-2, with TRBD1 as a possible D gene (6 bases). CDR3 length equals 11 residues. Germline V lookup: CDR1 SQVTM, CDR2 ANQGSEA. V was cut by 4 bases and J by 3 bases, with 6 bases left in between. The CDR3, as DNA: TGCAGCGTTGGGACAGACTATGGCTACACCTTC. Translation gives CSVGTDYGYTF.

The chain carries TRBV7-9 and TRBJ2-7; 7 bases agree with TRBD1. CDR1 SEHNR and CDR2 FQNEAQ come from the germline V gene (reference sequence). This CDR3 is 13 amino acids long. Unmatched junction bases numbered 6, after V lost 7 bases and J lost 3 bases. In DNA, the CDR3 is TGTGCCAGCATCCCCGGGACAGACTACGAGCAGTACTTC. Translation: CASIPGTDYEQYF.

Ten or more counts support this clonotype. The chain links TRBV6-5 to TRBJ1-4, with D tentatively TRBD1 (6 bases). The CDR3 has 15 residues. V gave up 6 bases and J gave up 0 bases, with 11 bases separating them. Germline assignment: CDR1 MNHEY and CDR2 SVGAGI. As DNA, the CDR3 is TGTGCCAGCAGCCGGACAGAAGCAACTAATGAAAAACTGTTTTTT. Amino acid sequence: CASSRTEATNEKLFF.

This clonotype was counted a few times. The genes are TRBV28 and TRBJ2-7, with D possibly TRBD1 on 5 matching bases. The length of the CDR3 is 14 residues. The germline V gene has CDR1 MDHEN and CDR2 SYDVKM. V was shortened by 3 bases and J by 0 bases, with 9 bases between the two germline ends. DNA for the CDR3: TGTGCCAGCAGTTTCTCAGGGCCCTCCTACGAGCAGTACTTC. Its translation is CASSFSGPSYEQYF.

The chain links TRBV6-2 or TRBV6-3 to TRBJ2-7; D call uncertain. This CDR3 comprises 11 residues. Germline CDR1 reads MNHEY; CDR2 reads SVGEGT. Trimming left V 5 bases short and J 3 bases short, with 5 bases between. The CDR3 DNA is TGTGCCAGCAGTCAAAACTACGAGCAGTACTTC. Its translation: CASSQNYEQYF.

This clonotype was recorded many times. This rearrangement joins TRBV5-4 to TRBJ2-5; TRBD1 agrees at 7 bases. The CDR3 has 15 amino acids. Trimming cost V 0 bases and J 5 bases; bases outside gene matches: 7. Per germline, CDR1 SGHNT and CDR2 YYREEE (reference sequence). This chain's CDR3 is CASSLERGQLETQYF. The CDR3 DNA sequence: TGTGCCAGCAGCTTGGAGAGGGGGCAGTTGGAGACCCAGTACTTC.

This clonotype was seen a few times. The rearrangement links TRBV11-2 to TRBJ2-1, with TRBD2 matching over 11 bases. The CDR3 is 16 amino acids. Germline V gene data show CDR1 as SGHAT and CDR2 as FQNNGV. V dropped 3 bases and J dropped 6; count of bases not matched to a gene: 7. The CDR3 loop is CASSFLAGGRTNEQFF. CDR3 bases: TGTGCCAGCAGCTTTTTAGCGGGAGGGAGGACCAATGAGCAGTTCTTC.

The count of this clonotype is one. A read error may be the cause here, since a much bigger clone is one base away. This sequence joins TRBV7-9 and TRBJ2-2; D gene uncertain. The CDR3 loop spans 12 amino acids. Germline V CDR1 and CDR2: SEHNR, FQNEAQ (reference sequence). CDR3 DNA: TGTGGCAGCAGTACAATTACCGGGGAGCTGTTTTTT. Its protein is CGSSTITGELFF.

This clonotype has at least ten counts. J is TRBJ2-5 and V is TRBV27; TRBD1 or TRBD2 may be the D gene (5 bases each). Germline CDR1 MNHEY, CDR2 SMNVEV (reference sequence). The length of the CDR3 is 15 residues. V dropped 5 bases and J dropped 4 bases, with 17 bases sitting between them. The CDR3 loop is CASSRGVSTVETQYF. The CDR3 nucleotides read TGTGCCAGCAGTCGAGGGGTCTCAACGGTAGAGACCCAGTACTTC.

In its sample, this clonotype was seen a few times. The V call is TRBV19, the J call TRBJ2-1, with 9 bases fitting TRBD2. Germline V gene lookup returns CDR1 LNHDA and CDR2 SQIVND (reference sequence). The CDR3 extends over 15 amino acids. Trimming at V came to 4 bases and at J to 6 bases, leaving 7 bases not matched to a gene. The CDR3 region is CASSKGGRAGNEQFF. The DNA of the CDR3 is TGTGCCAGTAGTAAGGGCGGGAGGGCCGGCAATGAGCAGTTCTTC.

There are many counts of this clonotype. The gene calls are TRBV7-2 and TRBJ2-1, with D unclear. The CDR3 is 13 residues long. V lost 1 base and J lost 0, with 1 base in between. Germline-derived CDR1 and CDR2 are SGHTA and FQGNSA. In DNA form, the CDR3 reads TGTGCCAGCAGCTTAGACTCCTACAATGAGCAGTTCTTC. This encodes CASSLDSYNEQFF.

This clonotype has only a few counts. The V call is TRBV20-1, the J call TRBJ2-3; D gene unclear. Germline V gene data show CDR1 as DFQATT and CDR2 as SNEGSKA (reference sequence). CDR3 size: 11 residues. This chain's CDR3 is CSPPGRDTQYF. CDR3 nucleotides: TGCAGCCCCCCCGGTAGGGATACGCAGTATTTT.

The table lists this clonotype with a few counts. The J gene is TRBJ2-7, the V gene TRBV24-1, with TRBD2 identical over 10 bases. CDR3 size: 13 residues. V shed 7 bases, J shed 7 bases, and the junction held 6 bases outside the gene matches. CDR1 KGHDR and CDR2 SFDVKD come from the germline V gene. CDR3 sequence (DNA): TGTGCCACCAGCGAACAGCGGGAGGGGGAGCAGTACTTC. Protein sequence: CATSEQREGEQYF.